Shown below are 2 T cell receptor beta chains from a single sample sequenced in a study of cytomegalovirus exposure and HLA in healthy donors. PCR involved 60 Vbeta and 13 Jbeta primers. Sequencing was performed with immunoSEQ multiplex PCR; in TCRdb, only in-frame clones are kept and a portion is missing. This sample has 150,000 to 200,000 clones, with less than 80% found just once. The material sequenced was PBMCs. Receptors were obtained from a man between 35 and 55 years old in good health and CMV-seronegative.

J is TRBJ1-1 and V is TRBV28; a weak D match, TRBD1 (6 bases). V was trimmed by 4 bases and J by 0 bases, leaving 24 bases between them. The CDR3 is 19 residues long. Per the germline V gene, CDR1 is MDHEN and CDR2 is SYDVKM. CDR3 loop: CASSSLTGTRVRMNTEAFF. CDR3 nucleotide sequence: TGTGCCAGCAGTTCCCTTACCGGGACACGTGTGCGGATGAACACTGAAGCTTTCTTT.

J is TRBJ1-1 and V is TRBV15; D is unresolved. V was trimmed by 0 bases and J by 2 bases, leaving 13 bases between them. Germline V lookup: CDR1 LNHNV, CDR2 YYDKDF (reference sequence). The length of the CDR3 is 16 residues. CDR3 nucleotides: TGTGCCACCAGCAGAGATCTTTACAGAATAAACACTGAAGCTTTCTTT. As protein: CATSRDLYRINTEAFF.